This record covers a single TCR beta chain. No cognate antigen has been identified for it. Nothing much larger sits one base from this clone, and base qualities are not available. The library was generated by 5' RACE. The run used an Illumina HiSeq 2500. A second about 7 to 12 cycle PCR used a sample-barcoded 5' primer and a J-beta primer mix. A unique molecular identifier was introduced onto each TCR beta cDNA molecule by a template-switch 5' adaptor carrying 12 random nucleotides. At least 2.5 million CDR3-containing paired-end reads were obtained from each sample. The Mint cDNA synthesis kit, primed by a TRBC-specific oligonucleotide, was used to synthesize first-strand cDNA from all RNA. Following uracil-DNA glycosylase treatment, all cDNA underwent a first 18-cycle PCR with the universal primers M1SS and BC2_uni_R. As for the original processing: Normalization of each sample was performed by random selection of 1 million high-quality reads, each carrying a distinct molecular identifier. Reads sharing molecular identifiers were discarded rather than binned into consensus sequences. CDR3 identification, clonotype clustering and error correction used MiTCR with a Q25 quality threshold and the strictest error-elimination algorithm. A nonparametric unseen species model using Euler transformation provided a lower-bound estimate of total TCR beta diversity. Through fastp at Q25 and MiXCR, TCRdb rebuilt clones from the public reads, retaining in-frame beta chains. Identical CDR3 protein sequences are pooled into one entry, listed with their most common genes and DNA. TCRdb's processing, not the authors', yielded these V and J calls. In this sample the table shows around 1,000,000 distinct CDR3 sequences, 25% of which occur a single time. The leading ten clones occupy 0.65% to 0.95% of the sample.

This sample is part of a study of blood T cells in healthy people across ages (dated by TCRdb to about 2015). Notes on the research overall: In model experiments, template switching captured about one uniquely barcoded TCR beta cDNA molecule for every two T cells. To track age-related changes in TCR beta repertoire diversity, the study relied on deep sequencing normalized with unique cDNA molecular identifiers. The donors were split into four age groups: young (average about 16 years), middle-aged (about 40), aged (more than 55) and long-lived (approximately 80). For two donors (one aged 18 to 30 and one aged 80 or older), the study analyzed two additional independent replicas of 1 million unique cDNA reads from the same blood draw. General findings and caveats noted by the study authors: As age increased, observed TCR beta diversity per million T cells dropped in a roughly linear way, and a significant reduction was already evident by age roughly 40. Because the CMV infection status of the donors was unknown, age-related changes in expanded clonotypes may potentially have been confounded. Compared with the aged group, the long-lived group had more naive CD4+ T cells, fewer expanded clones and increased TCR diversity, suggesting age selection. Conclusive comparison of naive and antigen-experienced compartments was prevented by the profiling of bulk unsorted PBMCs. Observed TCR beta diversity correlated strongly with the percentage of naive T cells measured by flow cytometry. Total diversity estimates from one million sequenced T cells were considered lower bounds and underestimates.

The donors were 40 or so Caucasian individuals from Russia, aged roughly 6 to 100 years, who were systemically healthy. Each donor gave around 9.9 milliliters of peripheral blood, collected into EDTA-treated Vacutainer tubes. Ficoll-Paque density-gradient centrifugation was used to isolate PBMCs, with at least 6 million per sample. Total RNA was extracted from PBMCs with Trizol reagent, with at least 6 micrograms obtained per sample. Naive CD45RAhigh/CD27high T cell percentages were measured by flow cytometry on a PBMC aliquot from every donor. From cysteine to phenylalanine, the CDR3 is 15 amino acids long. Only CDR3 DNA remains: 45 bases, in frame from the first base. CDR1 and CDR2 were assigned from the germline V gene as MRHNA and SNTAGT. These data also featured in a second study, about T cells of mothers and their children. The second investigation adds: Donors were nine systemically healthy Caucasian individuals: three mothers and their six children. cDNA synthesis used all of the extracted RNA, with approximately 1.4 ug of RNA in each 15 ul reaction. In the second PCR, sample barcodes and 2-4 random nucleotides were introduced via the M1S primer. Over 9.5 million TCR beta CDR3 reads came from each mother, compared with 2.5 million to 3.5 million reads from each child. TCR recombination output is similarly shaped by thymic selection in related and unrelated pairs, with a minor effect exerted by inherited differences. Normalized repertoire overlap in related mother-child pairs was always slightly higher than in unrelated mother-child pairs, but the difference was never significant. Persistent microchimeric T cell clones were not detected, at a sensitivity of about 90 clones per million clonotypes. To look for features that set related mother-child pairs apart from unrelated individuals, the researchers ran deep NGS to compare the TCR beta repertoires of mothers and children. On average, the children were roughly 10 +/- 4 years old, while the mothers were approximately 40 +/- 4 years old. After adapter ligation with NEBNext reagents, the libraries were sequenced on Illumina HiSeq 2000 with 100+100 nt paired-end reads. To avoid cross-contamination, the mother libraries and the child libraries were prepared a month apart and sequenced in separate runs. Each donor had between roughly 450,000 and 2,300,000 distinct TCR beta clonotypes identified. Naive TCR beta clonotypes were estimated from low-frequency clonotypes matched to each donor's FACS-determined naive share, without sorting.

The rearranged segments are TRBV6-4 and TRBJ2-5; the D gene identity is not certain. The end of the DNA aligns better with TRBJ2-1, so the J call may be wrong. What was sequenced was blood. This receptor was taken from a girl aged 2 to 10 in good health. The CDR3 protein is CASSEDLYGYNEQFF. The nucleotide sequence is TGTGCCAGCAGTGAAGATCTCTATGGCTACAATGAGCAGTTCTTC.